The clone carrying this T cell receptor (beta chain) has only one observation. The target antigen is unknown. Indicated time point: baseline, week 1 (first vaccination visit). Indicated treatment: pre-vaccination baseline after standard-of-care therapy. Patients carried new grade 3 or 4 IDH1-mutant astrocytomas lacking nuclear ATRX. This record comes from a study of a mutant IDH1 vaccine in newly diagnosed glioma. Study results and limitations: There were vaccine-induced immune responses in approximately 95% of the patients. Seemingly, top peripheral T cell clonotype changes bore no relation to pseudoprogression.

Profiled with immunoSEQ multiplex PCR; TCRdb holds only in-frame clones, not every one. The sample yields about 98,000 clones, around nine tenths seen once. The sample in question was PBMCs, obtained from a glioma patient treated with radiotherapy, temozolomide or both. This receptor was obtained from a woman in her 50s with glioma.

The CDR3 sequence: CASSIGGGDWNEQYF. CDR3 sequence (DNA): TGTGCCAGTAGTATAGGGGGCGGGGATTGGAACGAGCAGTACTTC. The chain links TRBV19 to TRBJ2-7, with a tentative D call TRBD2 (6 bases). V lost 1 base to trimming and J lost 5 bases, with 15 bases between them. The CDR3 sequence is 15 residues long. In germline, CDR1 is LNHDA, CDR2 SQIVND (reference sequence).